The 3 T cell receptor beta chains below come from one sample, sequenced in a study of identical twins. TCRdb passed the 5' RACE reads through MiXCR, listing each CDR3 protein once. The sample carries hundreds of thousands of distinct CDR3 sequences, around an eighth recorded once. These sequences were also reported in another study, on yellow fever vaccine responses in identical twins.

Specimen: CD8+ T cells sorted from blood. These receptors originate from a young woman in good health.

This clonotype was detected only a few times. The chain joins TRBV5-6 to TRBJ2-4; 10 bases are a match to TRBD2. The CDR3 contains 16 residues. Germline assignment: CDR1 SGHDT and CDR2 YYEEEE. The V segment lost 4 bases and the J segment 7 bases; nucleotides outside the gene matches: 11. CDR3 sequence (DNA): TGTGCCAGCAGCCCAGAGAGCGGGAGGGGGAGGAACATTCAGTACTTC. Amino acid sequence: CASSPESGRGRNIQYF.

The rearrangement uses TRBV12-3 or TRBV12-4 and TRBJ2-2, with 11 positions matching TRBD1. V lost 11 bases and J lost 0; bases outside the gene matches: 14. The CDR3 has 18 residues. As DNA, the CDR3 is TGTGCCTTCAGGTCCGGGACAGGGGGATATGCGAACACCGGGGAGCTGTTTTTT. Its protein product is CAFRSGTGGYANTGELFF.

This sequence joins TRBV15 and TRBJ2-4; possibly TRBD2 for D (5 bases). There are 16 residues in the CDR3. The germline V gene encodes CDR1 LNHNV and CDR2 YYDKDF (reference sequence). V was cut by 5 bases and J by 0 bases, with 14 bases left in between. DNA of the CDR3: TGTGCCACCAGCCCCACTAGAGAACTAGCCAAAAACATTCAGTACTTC. This sequence encodes CATSPTRELAKNIQYF.